Below are 4 T cell receptor beta chains sequenced from a single sample in a study of blood T cell repertoires in COVID-19 (TCRdb year 2020). The library was obtained by the immunoSEQ multiplex PCR assay. TCRdb retrieved this table from immuneACCESS and kept in-frame rearrangements only. Not all clones are present; in checked studies, unresolved V genes account for under half, and no reason is known for the remainder. Across this sample there are roughly 58,000 clones, with around four fifths seen only once. The ten largest account for 25% to 40% of the sample. Specimen: peripheral blood. Source of these receptors: a man in his 60s with COVID-19, enrolled during active disease.

In this sample, this clone turned up a few times. A much larger clone lies a single base off, so this may be a read error. The chain recombines TRBV9 with TRBJ1-2, with D perhaps matching TRBD1 (6 bases). The CDR3 runs 14 residues. V lost 10 bases to trimming and J lost 2 bases, with 18 bases between them. Germline CDR1 and CDR2: SGDLS and YYNGEE. The CDR3, as DNA: TGTGCCCGCCGCGGAGGGGGGGGCAACTATGGCTACACCTTC. The encoded protein is CARRGGGGNYGYTF.

CDR3 DNA sequence: TGTGCCAGCAGTAGTCAGCGGGAGTGGGCCCGTGTTACGTACGAGCAGTACTTC. Its protein product is CASSSQREWARVTYEQYF. The chain carries TRBV27 and TRBJ2-7; 8 nucleotides align to TRBD2. Looked up from germline, CDR1 is MNHEY and CDR2 is SMNVEV (reference sequence). This CDR3 has 18 residues. The ends lost 5 bases at V and 4 bases at J; junction bases unmatched: 19.

The chain has TRBV15 and TRBJ2-7; 9 bases are shared with TRBD1. Germline trimming cut 5 bases from V and 4 bases from J; bases unmatched to any gene: 9. The CDR3 loop spans 15 amino acids. Looked up from germline, CDR1 is LNHNV and CDR2 is YYDKDF (reference sequence). CDR3: CATSGKTGQGYEQYF. For the CDR3, the DNA is TGTGCCACCAGCGGGAAAACGGGACAGGGTTACGAGCAGTACTTC.

V is TRBV12-5 and J is TRBJ2-7; 7 bases are a match to TRBD1. V lost 6 bases to trimming and J lost 2 bases; unmatched junction nucleotides: 10. The CDR3 spans 15 residues. CDR1 and CDR2 (germline): LGHNT, FRNRAP. The CDR3 DNA is TGTGCTAGTGGATCTACAGGGGATAGGACCTACGAGCAGTACTTC. This gives the protein CASGSTGDRTYEQYF.